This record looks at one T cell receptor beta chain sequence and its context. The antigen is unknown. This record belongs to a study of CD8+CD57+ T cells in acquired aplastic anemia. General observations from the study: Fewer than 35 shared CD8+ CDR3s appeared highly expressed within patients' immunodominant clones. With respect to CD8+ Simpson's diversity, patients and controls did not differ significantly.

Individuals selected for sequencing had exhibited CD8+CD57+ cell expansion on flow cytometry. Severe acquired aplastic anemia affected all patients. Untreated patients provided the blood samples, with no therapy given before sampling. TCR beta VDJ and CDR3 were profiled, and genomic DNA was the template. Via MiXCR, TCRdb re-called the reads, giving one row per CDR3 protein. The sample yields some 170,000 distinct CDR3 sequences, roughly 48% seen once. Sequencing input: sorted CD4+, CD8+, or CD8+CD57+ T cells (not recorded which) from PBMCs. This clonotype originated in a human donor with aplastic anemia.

CDR3: CASSPVGPNTEAFF. For the CDR3, the DNA is TGTGCCAGCAGCCCGGTAGGGCCGAACACTGAAGCTTTCTTT. The J gene is TRBJ1-1, the V gene TRBV9; D remains ambiguous. Germline lookup yields CDR1 SGDLS and CDR2 YYNGEE. Trimming cost V 4 bases and J 1 base, with 11 bases left between them. The CDR3 is made up of 14 amino acids.